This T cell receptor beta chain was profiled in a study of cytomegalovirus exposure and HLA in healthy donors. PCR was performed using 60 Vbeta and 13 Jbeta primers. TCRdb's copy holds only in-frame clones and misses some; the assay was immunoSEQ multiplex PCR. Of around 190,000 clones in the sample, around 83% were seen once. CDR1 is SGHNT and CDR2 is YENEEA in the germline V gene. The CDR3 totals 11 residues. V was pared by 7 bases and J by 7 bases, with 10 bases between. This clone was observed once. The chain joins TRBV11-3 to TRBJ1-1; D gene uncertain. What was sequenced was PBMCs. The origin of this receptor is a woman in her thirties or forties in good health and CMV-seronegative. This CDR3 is CASTSRYEAFF. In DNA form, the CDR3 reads TGTGCCAGCACCTCCAGATATGAAGCTTTCTTT.